This T cell receptor beta chain is drawn from a study of vaccination and CD4 T cells after COVID-19. For the study at large: Testing by nasal swab PCR showed convalescent patients to be SARS-CoV-2 positive; about nine were mild and one was severe. Blood was drawn a median around 70 days post second dose, range 14 to 241.

Cultured CD4+ T cell DNA underwent sequencing with the Oncomine TCR Beta short-read assay. TCRdb ran MiXCR on the PCR reads and lists one entry per CDR3 protein. The sample has about 14,000 distinct CDR3 sequences; about 31% are singletons. By its share, this clonotype is medium-sized. Antigen unknown. Treatment indicated: 10-day PBMC culture with coronavirus spike peptide pools or control peptides (ViraFEST assay). Positivity by PCR occurred from March to December 2020, a period that predated US Alpha, Beta and Delta variants. Study-level findings and limits: From a median of roughly 20 to 40, SARS-CoV-2-reactive clonotypes increased, though not significantly.

The trim removed 3 bases at V and 0 bases at J, leaving 4 bases unmatched. The germline gives CDR1 DFQATT, CDR2 SNEGSKA (reference sequence). This CDR3 spans 15 amino acids. The receptor was isolated from a human donor with COVID-19. This sequence joins TRBV20-1 and TRBJ1-5; 8 nucleotides line up with TRBD1. The sample comprised cultured CD4+ T cells from blood. The CDR3 reads CSASTTGDSNQPQHF. CDR3 coding DNA: TGCAGTGCTAGTACGACAGGGGATAGCAATCAGCCCCAGCATTTT.